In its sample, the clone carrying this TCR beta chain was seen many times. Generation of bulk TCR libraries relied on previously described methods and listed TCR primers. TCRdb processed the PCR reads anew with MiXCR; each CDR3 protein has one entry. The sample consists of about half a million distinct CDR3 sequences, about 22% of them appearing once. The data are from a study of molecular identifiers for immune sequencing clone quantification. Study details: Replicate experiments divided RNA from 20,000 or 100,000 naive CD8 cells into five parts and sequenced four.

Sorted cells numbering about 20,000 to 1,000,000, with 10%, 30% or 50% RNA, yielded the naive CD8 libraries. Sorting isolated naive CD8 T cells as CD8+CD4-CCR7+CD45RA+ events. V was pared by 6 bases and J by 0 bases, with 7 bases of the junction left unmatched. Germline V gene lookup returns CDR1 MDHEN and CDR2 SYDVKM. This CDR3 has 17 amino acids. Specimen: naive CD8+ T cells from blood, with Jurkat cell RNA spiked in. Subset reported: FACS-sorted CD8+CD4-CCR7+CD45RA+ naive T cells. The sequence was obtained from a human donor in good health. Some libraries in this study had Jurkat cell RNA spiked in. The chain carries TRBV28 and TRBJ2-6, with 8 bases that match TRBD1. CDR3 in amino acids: CASRPGTGDSGANVLTF. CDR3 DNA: TGTGCCAGCAGGCCCGGGACAGGAGACTCTGGGGCCAACGTCCTGACTTTC. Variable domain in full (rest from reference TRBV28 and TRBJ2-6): DVKVTQSSRYLVKRTGEKVFLECVQDMDHENMFWYRQDPGLGLRLIYFSYDVKMKEKGDIPEGYSVSREKKERFSLILESASTNQTSMYLCASRPGTGDSGANVLTFGAGSRLTVL.